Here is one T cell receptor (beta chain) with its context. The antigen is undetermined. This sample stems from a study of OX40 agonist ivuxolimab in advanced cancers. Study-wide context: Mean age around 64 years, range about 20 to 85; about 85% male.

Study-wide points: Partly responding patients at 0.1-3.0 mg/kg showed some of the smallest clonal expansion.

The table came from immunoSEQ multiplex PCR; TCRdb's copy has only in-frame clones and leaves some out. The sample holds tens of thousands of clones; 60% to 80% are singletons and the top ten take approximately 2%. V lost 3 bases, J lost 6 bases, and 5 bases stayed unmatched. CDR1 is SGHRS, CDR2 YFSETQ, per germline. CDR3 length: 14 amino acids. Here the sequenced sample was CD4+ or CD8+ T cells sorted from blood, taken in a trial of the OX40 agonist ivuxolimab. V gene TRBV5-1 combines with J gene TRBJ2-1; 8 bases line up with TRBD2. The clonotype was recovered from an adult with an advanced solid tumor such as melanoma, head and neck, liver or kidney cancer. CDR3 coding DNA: TGCGCCAGCAGCTCCGGACTAGCTGGCAATGAGCAGTTCTTC. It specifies CASSSGLAGNEQFF.